This is a list of T cell receptor beta chains from one sample in a study of T-cell reconstitution after alpha-beta-depleted transplantation in children. TCRdb recomputed calls from the PCR reads with MiXCR, one row per CDR3 protein. This table has fewer than 550,000 distinct CDR3 sequences, roughly 10% appearing once. The specimen was PBMCs, mostly from graft donor cells, collected 180 days after TCRalphabeta/CD19-depleted stem cell transplant. The receptors were sampled from a female patient aged 2 to 10 who had a stem cell transplant for aplastic anemia, so the T cells may come from the graft donor. Each CDR3 is given with its conserved first and last residue. A D gene is named only where the DNA matches it firmly. Clone size is given for some rows only: seen once, a few or many times, or a class if the clone is expanded.

j_gene: TRBJ2-1; v_gene: TRBV11-2; abundance: -; d_gene: TRBD2; CDR3aa: CASSFSIGLAGNYNEQFF; CDR3nt: TGTGCCAGCAGCTTTTCAATTGGACTAGCGGGGAATTACAATGAGCAGTTCTTC
j_gene: TRBJ1-2; v_gene: TRBV5-1; abundance: -; d_gene: TRBD1; CDR3aa: CASSPDRGNYGYTF; CDR3nt: TGCGCCAGCAGCCCGGACAGGGGGAACTATGGCTACACCTTC
j_gene: TRBJ2-5; v_gene: TRBV11-2; abundance: few; d_gene: -; CDR3aa: CASSLLLPEGTWRETQYF; CDR3nt: TGTGCCAGCAGCTTACTCCTCCCCGAGGGGACGTGGAGGGAGACCCAGTACTTC
j_gene: TRBJ1-2; v_gene: TRBV12-3/TRBV12-4; abundance: -; d_gene: -; CDR3aa: CASSLTGPQGSNYGYTF; CDR3nt: TGTGCCAGCAGTTTGACCGGCCCGCAGGGCTCTAACTATGGCTACACCTTC
j_gene: TRBJ2-3; v_gene: TRBV5-1; abundance: -; d_gene: TRBD1; CDR3aa: CASSVRDRGPDTDTQYF; CDR3nt: TGCGCCAGCAGTGTCCGGGACAGGGGGCCTGACACAGATACGCAGTATTTT
j_gene: TRBJ2-3; v_gene: TRBV5-6; abundance: few; d_gene: -; CDR3aa: CASSLIDTDTQYF; CDR3nt: TGTGCCAGCAGCTTGATCGACACAGATACGCAGTATTTT
j_gene: TRBJ2-7; v_gene: TRBV24-1; abundance: -; d_gene: TRBD1; CDR3aa: CATSDRDRPGEQYF; CDR3nt: TGTGCCACCAGTGACCGGGACAGGCCGGGCGAGCAGTACTTC
j_gene: TRBJ1-1; v_gene: TRBV5-6; abundance: many; d_gene: -; CDR3aa: CASSQGLGEAEAFF; CDR3nt: TGTGCCAGCAGCCAAGGGCTTGGGGAGGCTGAAGCTTTCTTT
j_gene: TRBJ2-6; v_gene: TRBV10-3; abundance: -; d_gene: -; CDR3aa: CAISESRKFRENSGANVLTF; CDR3nt: TGTGCCATCAGTGAGTCGAGAAAATTCAGGGAAAACTCTGGGGCCAACGTCCTGACTTTC
j_gene: TRBJ2-1; v_gene: TRBV20-1; abundance: few; d_gene: -; CDR3aa: CSARDRVRGNEQFF; CDR3nt: TGCAGTGCTAGAGATAGGGTTAGGGGGAATGAGCAGTTCTTC
j_gene: TRBJ2-4; v_gene: TRBV9; abundance: -; d_gene: TRBD2; CDR3aa: CASSSPLELAGGEPKNIQYF; CDR3nt: TGTGCCAGCAGCTCACCACTTGAACTAGCGGGAGGGGAGCCCAAAAACATTCAGTACTTC
j_gene: TRBJ2-6; v_gene: TRBV6-1; abundance: few; d_gene: -; CDR3aa: CASSEGPGANVLTF; CDR3nt: TGTGCCAGCAGTGAAGGGCCTGGGGCCAACGTCCTGACTTTC
j_gene: TRBJ2-7; v_gene: TRBV24-1; abundance: -; d_gene: TRBD1; CDR3aa: CATSKGTGIFEQYF; CDR3nt: TGTGCCACCAGTAAAGGGACAGGGATTTTCGAGCAGTACTTC
j_gene: TRBJ2-7; v_gene: TRBV7-8; abundance: -; d_gene: TRBD2; CDR3aa: CASSLEASGYEQYF; CDR3nt: TGTGCCAGCAGCTTAGAGGCTAGCGGCTACGAGCAGTACTTC
j_gene: TRBJ2-1; v_gene: TRBV4-3; abundance: -; d_gene: -; CDR3aa: CASSQEGRSSNEQFF; CDR3nt: TGCGCCAGCAGCCAAGAAGGTCGGTCTAGCAATGAGCAGTTCTTC
j_gene: TRBJ2-1; v_gene: TRBV9; abundance: few; d_gene: TRBD2; CDR3aa: CASSPWGGLAGVTATYNEQFF; CDR3nt: TGTGCCAGCAGCCCATGGGGGGGACTAGCGGGAGTAACTGCAACCTACAATGAGCAGTTCTTC
j_gene: TRBJ2-5; v_gene: TRBV7-2; abundance: few; d_gene: TRBD2; CDR3aa: CASSQAATSGGATQYF; CDR3nt: TGTGCCAGCAGCCAGGCCGCAACTAGCGGGGGGGCCACCCAGTACTTC
j_gene: TRBJ2-3; v_gene: TRBV29-1; abundance: -; d_gene: TRBD1; CDR3aa: CSVEGGGTGTQYF; CDR3nt: TGCAGCGTTGAAGGAGGGGGCACAGGTACGCAGTATTTT